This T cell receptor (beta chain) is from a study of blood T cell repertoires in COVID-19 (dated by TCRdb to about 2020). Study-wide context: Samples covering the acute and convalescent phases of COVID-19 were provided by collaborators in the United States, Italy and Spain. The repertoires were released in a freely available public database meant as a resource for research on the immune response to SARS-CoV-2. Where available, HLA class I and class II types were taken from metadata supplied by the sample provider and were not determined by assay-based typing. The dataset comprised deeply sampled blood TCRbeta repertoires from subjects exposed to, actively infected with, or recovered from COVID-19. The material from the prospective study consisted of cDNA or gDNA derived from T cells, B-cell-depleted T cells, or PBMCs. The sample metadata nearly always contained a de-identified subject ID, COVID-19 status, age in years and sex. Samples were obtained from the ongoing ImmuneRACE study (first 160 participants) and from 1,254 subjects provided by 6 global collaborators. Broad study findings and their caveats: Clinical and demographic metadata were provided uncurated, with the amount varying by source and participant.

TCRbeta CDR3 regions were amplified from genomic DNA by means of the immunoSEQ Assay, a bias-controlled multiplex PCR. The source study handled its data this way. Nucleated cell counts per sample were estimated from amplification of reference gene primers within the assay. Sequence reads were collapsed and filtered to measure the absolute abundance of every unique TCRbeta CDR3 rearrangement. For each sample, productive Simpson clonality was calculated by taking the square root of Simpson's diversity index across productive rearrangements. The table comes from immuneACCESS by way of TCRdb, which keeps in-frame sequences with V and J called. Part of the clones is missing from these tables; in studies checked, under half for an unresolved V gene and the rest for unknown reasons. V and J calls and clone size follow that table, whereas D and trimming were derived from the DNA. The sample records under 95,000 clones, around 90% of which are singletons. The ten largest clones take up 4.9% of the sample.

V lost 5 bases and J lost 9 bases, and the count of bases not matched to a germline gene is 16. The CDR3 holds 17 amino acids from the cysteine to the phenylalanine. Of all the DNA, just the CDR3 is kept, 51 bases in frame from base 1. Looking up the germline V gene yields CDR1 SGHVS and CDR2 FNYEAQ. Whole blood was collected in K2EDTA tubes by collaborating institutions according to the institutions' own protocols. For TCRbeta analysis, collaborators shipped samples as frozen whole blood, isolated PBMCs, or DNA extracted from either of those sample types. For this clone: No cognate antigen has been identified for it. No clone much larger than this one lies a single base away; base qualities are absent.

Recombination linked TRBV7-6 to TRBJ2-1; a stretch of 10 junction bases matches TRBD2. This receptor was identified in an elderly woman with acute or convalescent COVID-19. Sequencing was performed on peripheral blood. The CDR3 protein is CASSPGPTPSGSSEQFF. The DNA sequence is TGTGCCAGCAGCCCAGGCCCCACCCCTAGCGGGAGTAGTGAGCAGTTCTTC.